Detailed here is one T cell receptor beta chain. This clonotype was seen at least ten times. Its antigen remains undetermined. One base away there is no much larger clone; base qualities are not given. Receptors were amplified or captured by 5' RACE. Sequencing was performed on an Illumina HiSeq 2000. A universal primer binding site was added through template switching, and the final cDNA carried a unique molecular identifier so that TCR cDNA molecules could be counted accurately. Specific primers in the conserved constant-segment region were used to synthesize first-strand cDNA for TCR alpha and beta chains. To control for contamination, each cDNA library was double barcoded with a SMART-Mk sample barcode plus Illumina barcodes. Two successive PCR steps introduced TruSeq adapter sequences along with Illumina sample barcodes. The TCR alpha and beta cDNA libraries were sequenced on the Illumina HiSeq platform using custom primers. The original methods were these. MiGEC processed the raw reads to extract unique molecular identifiers, while MiXCR was used to determine the CDR3 positions. For each individual, recombination models were inferred using an EM algorithm with the repgenHMM and IGoR tools. Shared clonotype analysis was performed with the tcR package in R, normalizing sharing by the product of cloneset sizes. To study raw recombination without the effects of thymic and clonal selection, out-of-frame nonproductive sequences were analyzed. TCRdb's own reprocessing of the public reads used fastp at Q25 and MiXCR and kept productive beta chains. For every CDR3 protein sequence, its rows merge into one entry that carries the most common genes and DNA. For this entry, the V and J calls and clone size follow TCRdb and not the study's own pipeline. The sample table contains hundreds of thousands of distinct CDR3 sequences; only one count was recorded for around 9.7% of them. Of the sample, about 7.1% falls within the top ten clones.

Its CDR3 holds 13 amino acids, cysteine through phenylalanine. Only CDR3 DNA remains: 39 bases, in frame from the first base. Deletion took 4 bases off V and 10 bases off J, with a span of 14 bases between the germline ends. CDR1 and CDR2 (LGHNA, YSLEER) derive from the germline V gene. This specimen comes from a study of identical twins listed by TCRdb under 2016. Background for the entire study: To test whether fetal clonotypes persist, the study used deep sequencing on TCR alpha and beta repertoires from monozygotic twins, unrelated adults of various ages, and cord blood. Replicate twin experiments were performed at different times using different library preparation protocols to rule out contamination. Here is what the overall study found, with its caveats: Because the same donors could not be followed over many years, conclusions were based on cross-sectional statistical analysis. Zero-insertion analyses could be partly confounded by invariant T cells such as MAIT and iNKT, though diverse VJ usage argued against such confounding for most clonotypes. In beta out-of-frame sequences, excess twin sharing was weaker, because having fewer shared sequences lowered the signal-to-noise ratio. Out-of-frame TCR alpha sharing in monozygotic twins was systematically underestimated by recombination models, whereas sharing between unrelated individuals was in agreement with the recombination models. Abundant cord blood beta clonotypes had fewer insertions, young adult naive repertoires showed a similar but weaker trend, and memory repertoires showed no such trend. Compared with coincidental sharing between unrelated individuals, an excess of low generation-probability sequences was observed among out-of-frame TCR alpha sequences shared between twins.

Only healthy Caucasian donors were included. Three pairs of female monozygotic twins, all aged roughly 18 to 29 years, made up the twin cohort. Positive isolation kits from Invitrogen were used to isolate CD4+ and CD8+ T cell populations. The same sample was also studied in work on yellow fever vaccine responses in identical twins. As noted in the second study: According to the authors, in identical twins the way T cells responded to vaccination appeared partly convergent and partly personalized. The study precisely tracked vaccine-responding T cell clones in identical twins.

The chain is encoded by TRBV4-3 joined to TRBJ2-1; the D gene remains uncertain. The receptor was derived from a woman aged 18-29 years in good health. The sequencing sample was made of CD8+ T cells sorted from blood. The CDR3 amino acid sequence is: CASSPRWTGEQFF. The nucleotide sequence reads TGCGCCAGCAGCCCGAGATGGACCGGAGAGCAGTTCTTC.